These T cell receptor beta chains were read from a single sample in a study of beta chain features in type 1 diabetes. Profiling relied on immunoSEQ multiplex PCR, and the TCRdb table lists in-frame clones only, not all of them. This table holds hundreds of thousands of clones, 13% found once. The sequencing input was naive CD4+ T cells from blood. The receptors were sampled from a man aged 18 to 30 with type 1 diabetes. CDR3s include the opening cysteine and the closing phenylalanine or tryptophan. A D gene is named only where the DNA matches it firmly. Not every row has a clone size; where given, it reads once, few, many or a size class.

J gene: TRBJ2-4
V gene: TRBV13
clone size: few
D gene: NA
CDR3 protein: CASSSRRQGTIAKNIQYF
CDR3 DNA: TGTGCCAGCAGCTCGCGTAGACAGGGGACTATAGCCAAAAACATTCAGTACTTC

J gene: TRBJ1-5
V gene: TRBV27
clone size: NA
D gene: NA
CDR3 protein: CASSSGGYQPQHF
CDR3 DNA: TGTGCCAGCAGTTCGGGGGGCTATCAGCCCCAGCATTTT

J gene: TRBJ1-2
V gene: TRBV5-4
clone size: few
D gene: TRBD1
CDR3 protein: CASRLFGTEDGYTF
CDR3 DNA: TGTGCCAGCAGGTTATTTGGGACAGAGGATGGCTACACCTTC

J gene: TRBJ1-2
V gene: TRBV6-5
clone size: NA
D gene: NA
CDR3 protein: CASSYRDHGYTF
CDR3 DNA: TGTGCCAGCAGTTACAGGGACCACGGCTACACCTTC

J gene: TRBJ1-5
V gene: TRBV30
clone size: NA
D gene: NA
CDR3 protein: CAWMKGNQPQHF
CDR3 DNA: TGTGCCTGGATGAAGGGCAATCAGCCCCAGCATTTT

J gene: TRBJ2-2
V gene: TRBV5-1
clone size: NA
D gene: NA
CDR3 protein: CASSPWGLSGELFF
CDR3 DNA: TGCGCCAGCAGCCCCTGGGGTCTCAGCGGGGAGCTGTTTTTT

J gene: TRBJ2-3
V gene: TRBV2
clone size: once
D gene: TRBD2
CDR3 protein: CASSELAGGHTDTQYF
CDR3 DNA: TGTGCCAGCAGTGAGTTAGCGGGGGGGCACACAGATACGCAGTATTTT

J gene: TRBJ1-2
V gene: TRBV9
clone size: NA
D gene: TRBD1
CDR3 protein: CASSVLGTARGYTF
CDR3 DNA: TGTGCCAGCAGCGTCTTAGGGACAGCCCGTGGCTACACCTTC

J gene: TRBJ2-5
V gene: TRBV20-1
clone size: few
D gene: NA
CDR3 protein: CSAPGETQYF
CDR3 DNA: TGCAGTGCACCCGGAGAGACCCAGTACTTC

J gene: TRBJ2-7
V gene: TRBV2
clone size: NA
D gene: TRBD2
CDR3 protein: CASSTSGGYSYEQYF
CDR3 DNA: TGTGCCAGCAGCACTAGCGGGGGTTACTCCTACGAGCAGTACTTC

J gene: TRBJ1-3
V gene: TRBV29-1
clone size: NA
D gene: NA
CDR3 protein: CSVDPPGTGNTIYF
CDR3 DNA: TGCAGCGTTGATCCGCCAGGGACTGGAAACACCATATATTTT

J gene: TRBJ2-7
V gene: TRBV4-1
clone size: NA
D gene: NA
CDR3 protein: CASSQPQGKFDEQYF
CDR3 DNA: TGCGCCAGCAGCCAACCCCAGGGGAAGTTCGACGAGCAGTACTTC

J gene: TRBJ2-7
V gene: TRBV30
clone size: few
D gene: TRBD2
CDR3 protein: CAWRALSGGYEQYF
CDR3 DNA: TGTGCCTGGAGGGCCCTGTCGGGGGGATACGAGCAGTACTTC

J gene: TRBJ2-5
V gene: TRBV9
clone size: NA
D gene: NA
CDR3 protein: CASSVGLGETQYF
CDR3 DNA: TGTGCCAGCAGCGTAGGACTAGGGGAGACCCAGTACTTC

J gene: TRBJ1-5
V gene: TRBV2
clone size: few
D gene: NA
CDR3 protein: CASSELVNQPQHF
CDR3 DNA: TGTGCCAGCAGTGAACTGGTCAATCAGCCCCAGCATTTT

J gene: TRBJ1-2
V gene: TRBV7-2
clone size: few
D gene: NA
CDR3 protein: CASSLGTDYGYTF
CDR3 DNA: TGTGCCAGCAGCTTAGGGACGGACTATGGCTACACCTTC

J gene: TRBJ2-5
V gene: TRBV5-1
clone size: few
D gene: NA
CDR3 protein: CASSLEPQDSRTQYF
CDR3 DNA: TGCGCCAGCAGCTTGGAGCCCCAAGACTCGCGGACCCAGTACTTC

J gene: TRBJ2-5
V gene: TRBV29-1
clone size: few
D gene: NA
CDR3 protein: CSVGDSAGTRETQYF
CDR3 DNA: TGCAGCGTTGGGGACTCGGCCGGGACCAGAGAGACCCAGTACTTC

J gene: TRBJ2-7
V gene: TRBV29-1
clone size: NA
D gene: NA
CDR3 protein: CSVAQGSYEQYF
CDR3 DNA: TGCAGCGTCGCTCAGGGGTCCTACGAGCAGTACTTC

J gene: TRBJ2-3
V gene: TRBV4-1
clone size: NA
D gene: NA
CDR3 protein: CASSSFTDTQYF
CDR3 DNA: TGCGCCAGCAGCTCGTTCACAGATACGCAGTATTTT

J gene: TRBJ2-3
V gene: TRBV29-1
clone size: NA
D gene: NA
CDR3 protein: CSGWTPVTDTQYF
CDR3 DNA: TGCAGCGGATGGACGCCGGTGACAGATACGCAGTATTTT

J gene: TRBJ2-3
V gene: TRBV7-9
clone size: NA
D gene: NA
CDR3 protein: CATNRELSTDTQYF
CDR3 DNA: TGTGCCACCAACAGGGAGCTGAGCACAGATACGCAGTATTTT

J gene: TRBJ1-6
V gene: TRBV7-6
clone size: few
D gene: TRBD1
CDR3 protein: CASSSTGVNSPLHF
CDR3 DNA: TGTGCCAGCAGCTCGACAGGGGTTAATTCACCCCTCCACTTT

J gene: TRBJ2-7
V gene: TRBV28
clone size: few
D gene: TRBD1
CDR3 protein: CASSLDRGEQYF
CDR3 DNA: TGTGCCAGCAGTTTGGACAGGGGCGAGCAGTACTTC

J gene: TRBJ2-3
V gene: TRBV11-1
clone size: NA
D gene: NA
CDR3 protein: CASSAWTGPSTDTQYF
CDR3 DNA: TGTGCCAGCAGCGCCTGGACGGGCCCTAGCACAGATACGCAGTATTTT

J gene: TRBJ2-5
V gene: TRBV25-1
clone size: NA
D gene: NA
CDR3 protein: CASSEGVGEQYF
CDR3 DNA: TGTGCCAGCAGTGAAGGGGTGGGTGAGCAGTACTTC

J gene: TRBJ2-1
V gene: TRBV13
clone size: few
D gene: NA
CDR3 protein: CASILNLGSYNEQFF
CDR3 DNA: TGTGCCAGCATCTTAAACCTAGGCTCCTACAATGAGCAGTTCTTC

J gene: TRBJ2-7
V gene: TRBV28
clone size: NA
D gene: NA
CDR3 protein: CASSLYQGQYF
CDR3 DNA: TGTGCCAGCAGTTTATATCAGGGGCAGTACTTC

J gene: TRBJ2-2
V gene: TRBV19
clone size: NA
D gene: NA
CDR3 protein: CASNGWRDTGELFF
CDR3 DNA: TGTGCCAGTAACGGTTGGCGGGACACCGGGGAGCTGTTTTTT

J gene: TRBJ2-7
V gene: TRBV6-5
clone size: few
D gene: TRBD1
CDR3 protein: CASSRDRGSYEQYF
CDR3 DNA: TGTGCCAGCAGTCGGGACAGGGGCTCCTACGAGCAGTACTTC

J gene: TRBJ2-3
V gene: TRBV19
clone size: NA
D gene: TRBD2
CDR3 protein: CASRRGLAGGPDTQYF
CDR3 DNA: TGTGCCAGTAGGAGGGGACTAGCGGGGGGGCCTGATACGCAGTATTTT

J gene: TRBJ1-2
V gene: TRBV19
clone size: few
D gene: NA
CDR3 protein: CATTRGGGYTF
CDR3 DNA: TGTGCTACGACAAGGGGAGGTGGCTACACCTTC

J gene: TRBJ1-1
V gene: TRBV6-1
clone size: few
D gene: NA
CDR3 protein: CASSEAAGSTEAFF
CDR3 DNA: TGTGCCAGCAGTGAAGCGGCAGGGTCAACTGAAGCTTTCTTT

J gene: TRBJ2-2
V gene: TRBV2
clone size: NA
D gene: TRBD2
CDR3 protein: CASSEESSGTGELFF
CDR3 DNA: TGTGCCAGCAGTGAAGAGAGTAGCGGGACCGGGGAGCTGTTTTTT

J gene: TRBJ1-6
V gene: TRBV2
clone size: NA
D gene: NA
CDR3 protein: CASSDPEPSPLHF
CDR3 DNA: TGTGCCAGCAGTGATCCGGAACCCTCACCCCTCCACTTT

J gene: TRBJ1-2
V gene: TRBV6-5
clone size: few
D gene: NA
CDR3 protein: CASRDDRFLNYGYTF
CDR3 DNA: TGTGCCAGCAGAGACGACAGGTTCCTTAACTATGGCTACACCTTC

J gene: TRBJ2-1
V gene: TRBV4-2
clone size: few
D gene: NA
CDR3 protein: CASSQEAPVVRNEQFF
CDR3 DNA: TGTGCCAGCAGCCAAGAGGCCCCCGTGGTTCGCAATGAGCAGTTCTTC

J gene: TRBJ1-1
V gene: TRBV7-3
clone size: NA
D gene: TRBD1
CDR3 protein: CASSSQGDTEAFF
CDR3 DNA: TGTGCCAGCAGCTCACAGGGGGACACTGAAGCTTTCTTT

J gene: TRBJ1-2
V gene: TRBV7-9
clone size: NA
D gene: NA
CDR3 protein: CASSPTDLYGYTF
CDR3 DNA: TGTGCCAGCAGCCCCACAGATCTCTATGGCTACACCTTC

J gene: TRBJ1-2
V gene: TRBV14
clone size: few
D gene: NA
CDR3 protein: CASSLTGIGYTF
CDR3 DNA: TGTGCCAGCAGCCTTACGGGGATCGGCTACACCTTC

J gene: TRBJ1-2
V gene: TRBV7-2
clone size: NA
D gene: NA
CDR3 protein: CASSSSSRGYTF
CDR3 DNA: TGTGCCAGCAGCTCATCCTCCCGTGGCTACACCTTC

J gene: TRBJ2-3
V gene: TRBV27
clone size: NA
D gene: TRBD1
CDR3 protein: CASNHRPIQGSDTQYF
CDR3 DNA: TGTGCCAGCAATCACAGACCCATACAGGGGTCAGATACGCAGTATTTT

J gene: TRBJ1-2
V gene: TRBV10-3
clone size: NA
D gene: TRBD1
CDR3 protein: CAITHPGQGSSGYTF
CDR3 DNA: TGTGCCATCACTCACCCGGGACAGGGAAGCTCAGGCTACACCTTC

J gene: TRBJ2-7
V gene: TRBV5-4
clone size: NA
D gene: NA
CDR3 protein: CASSPRGASYEQYF
CDR3 DNA: TGTGCCAGCAGCCCGAGAGGGGCCTCCTACGAGCAGTACTTC

J gene: TRBJ2-7
V gene: TRBV14
clone size: NA
D gene: NA
CDR3 protein: CASSQESEGHSGIWGNEQYF
CDR3 DNA: TGTGCCAGCAGCCAAGAGAGCGAAGGGCACAGTGGAATCTGGGGCAACGAGCAGTACTTC

J gene: TRBJ2-2
V gene: TRBV9
clone size: few
D gene: TRBD1
CDR3 protein: CASSVVEGQGGVTGELFF
CDR3 DNA: TGTGCCAGCAGCGTAGTTGAAGGACAGGGGGGAGTCACCGGGGAGCTGTTTTTT

J gene: TRBJ2-3
V gene: TRBV18
clone size: few
D gene: TRBD2
CDR3 protein: CASSPPGGAGTDTQYF
CDR3 DNA: TGTGCCAGCTCACCACCGGGAGGGGCAGGCACAGATACGCAGTATTTT

J gene: TRBJ1-2
V gene: TRBV15
clone size: few
D gene: NA
CDR3 protein: CATSRDHTAPYGYTF
CDR3 DNA: TGTGCCACCAGCAGAGATCATACAGCACCTTATGGCTACACCTTC

J gene: TRBJ1-2
V gene: TRBV27
clone size: NA
D gene: TRBD1
CDR3 protein: CASSFTPGQGFNYGYTF
CDR3 DNA: TGTGCCAGCAGTTTTACCCCGGGACAGGGTTTTAACTATGGCTACACCTTC

J gene: TRBJ2-1
V gene: TRBV4-1
clone size: few
D gene: NA
CDR3 protein: CASSQVGGWSYNEQFF
CDR3 DNA: TGCGCCAGCAGCCAAGTAGGGGGGTGGTCCTACAATGAGCAGTTCTTC

J gene: TRBJ1-3
V gene: TRBV19
clone size: NA
D gene: NA
CDR3 protein: CASRTSGNTIYF
CDR3 DNA: TGTGCCTCCAGGACATCTGGAAACACCATATATTTT

J gene: TRBJ2-3
V gene: TRBV10-3
clone size: few
D gene: TRBD1
CDR3 protein: CAISGRQGMDTQYF
CDR3 DNA: TGTGCCATCAGTGGAAGACAGGGGATGGATACGCAGTATTTT

J gene: TRBJ2-7
V gene: TRBV9
clone size: NA
D gene: TRBD1
CDR3 protein: CASSEQGESPEQYF
CDR3 DNA: TGTGCCAGCAGCGAACAGGGGGAGTCTCCGGAGCAGTACTTC

J gene: TRBJ1-1
V gene: TRBV5-1
clone size: once
D gene: NA
CDR3 protein: CASSLYDVNTEASF
CDR3 DNA: TGCGCCAGCAGCTTGTATGATGTAAACACTGAAGCTTCCTTT

J gene: TRBJ2-5
V gene: TRBV6-5
clone size: NA
D gene: NA
CDR3 protein: CASSYNQGLLETQYF
CDR3 DNA: TGTGCCAGCAGTTACAATCAGGGGCTACTTGAGACCCAGTACTTC

J gene: TRBJ2-7
V gene: TRBV7-9
clone size: few
D gene: NA
CDR3 protein: CASALLGEYEQYF
CDR3 DNA: TGTGCCAGCGCCCTCCTGGGAGAGTACGAGCAGTACTTC